This TCR beta chain is drawn from a study of T cells in tumors after PD-1 blockade. Turning to the study itself: Excluded were patients with checkpoint blockade, immunosuppressants, or radiotherapy or other anti-cancer therapy within 4 weeks. A subset received ongoing vismodegib 150 mg daily alongside anti-PD-1 therapy. Either cemiplimab 350 mg every 2 weeks or pembrolizumab 200 mg every 3 weeks was given.

Tumor or blood genomic DNA was sequenced, with inputs of about 600 ng to 6,004 ng. Unmatched junction bases numbered 10, after V lost 6 bases and J lost 7 bases. The CDR3 runs 15 residues. The germline gives CDR1 SGHAT, CDR2 FQDESV (reference sequence). Assay used: immunoSEQ multiplex PCR; TCRdb lists only in-frame clones, some missing. Counted here are 45,000 to 60,000 clones, 65% to 80% occurring once; the ten biggest clones make up about 9.3%. The origin of this receptor is a human donor with advanced basal cell or squamous cell carcinoma (not recorded which). This specimen was PBMCs, taken before anti-PD-1 therapy. The V call is TRBV11-1, the J call TRBJ2-3; 10 positions agree with TRBD1. The CDR3 here is CASSLTGQGGNTQYF. CDR3 nucleotides: TGTGCCAGCAGTTTAACCGGACAGGGGGGAAATACGCAGTATTTT.